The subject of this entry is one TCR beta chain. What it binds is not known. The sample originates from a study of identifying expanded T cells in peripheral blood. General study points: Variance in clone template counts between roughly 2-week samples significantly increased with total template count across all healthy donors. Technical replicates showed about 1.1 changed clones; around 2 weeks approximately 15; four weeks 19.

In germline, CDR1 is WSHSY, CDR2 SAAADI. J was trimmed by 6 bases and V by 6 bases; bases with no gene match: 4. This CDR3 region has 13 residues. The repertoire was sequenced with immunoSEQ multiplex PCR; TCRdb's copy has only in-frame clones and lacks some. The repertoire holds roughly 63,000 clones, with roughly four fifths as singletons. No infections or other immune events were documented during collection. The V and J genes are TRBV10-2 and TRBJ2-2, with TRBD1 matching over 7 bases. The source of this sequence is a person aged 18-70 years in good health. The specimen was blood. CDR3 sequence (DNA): TGCGCCAGCAGACCAGGGGGTGCCGGGGAGCTGTTTTTT. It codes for CASRPGGAGELFF.